Listed here are 12 T cell receptor beta chains from one sample, sequenced in a study of glioma-infiltrating T cells. Using RNA template, CDR3s of TCR alpha and beta were amplified with iRepertoire arm-PCR. TCRdb called the multiplex PCR reads again in MiXCR, with one record for every CDR3 protein. The sample consists of roughly 200,000 distinct CDR3 sequences, about 31% of them appearing once. The sequenced sample was glioma tissue, nonneoplastic brain tissue, or PBMCs (not recorded which). Receptor source: a human donor with low-grade glioma or glioblastoma, undergoing nonglioma brain surgery, or in good health (not recorded which).

This clonotype was recorded at least ten times. CDR3 DNA sequence: TGCAGCTCCCAAAAAGGGACAGGCTTTTTGAATGAGCAGTTCTTC. It codes for CSSQKGTGFLNEQFF. The rearrangement links TRBV29-1 to TRBJ2-1; 8 bases line up with TRBD1. Germline V lookup: CDR1 SQVTM, CDR2 ANQGSEA. The CDR3 is 15 residues long. The J segment lost 7 bases and the V segment lost 8 bases, leaving 16 bases of the junction unmatched.

The sample holds many counts of this clonotype. The rearrangement links TRBV20-1 to TRBJ2-6; possible D gene TRBD1, 6 bases. The CDR3 loop spans 17 amino acids. Germline-derived CDR1 and CDR2 are DFQATT and SNEGSKA (reference sequence). Trimming removed 0 bases from V and 2 bases from J, with 14 bases in between. In nucleotides, the CDR3 is TGCAGTGCTAGAGAGGGGTCCGCAGGGGCTGGGGCCAACGTCCTGACTTTC. This sequence encodes CSAREGSAGAGANVLTF.

This clonotype was recorded a few times. The V call is TRBV9, the J call TRBJ1-4; 7 bases agree with TRBD1. Germline assignment: CDR1 SGDLS and CDR2 YYNGEE. The CDR3 sequence is 14 residues long. Germline trimming cut 4 bases from V and 4 bases from J; bases unmatched to any gene: 4. CDR3 DNA: TGTGCCAGCAGCATGGGACAGCATAATGAAAAACTGTTTTTT. Translated: CASSMGQHNEKLFF.

This clonotype turned up a few times. In nucleotides, the CDR3 is TGTGCCAGCAGCCGGACTAGCGGGAGGATGGGCAAAAACATTCAGTACTTC. As protein: CASSRTSGRMGKNIQYF. The V gene is TRBV7-2, the J gene TRBJ2-4; 14 bases are a match to TRBD2. This CDR3 region has 17 residues. The germline V gene encodes CDR1 SGHTA and CDR2 FQGNSA. J was trimmed by 3 bases and V by 5 bases; bases with no gene match: 6. Variable domain in full (rest from reference TRBV7-2 and TRBJ2-4): GAGVSQSPSNKVTEKGKDVELRCDPISGHTALYWYRQSLGQGLEFLIYFQGNSAPDKSGLPSDRFSAERTGGSVSTLTIQRTQQEDSAVYLCASSRTSGRMGKNIQYFGAGTRLSVL.

This clonotype was seen many times. V gene TRBV6-2 or TRBV6-3 combines with J gene TRBJ2-7; D unresolved. The CDR3 is made up of 12 amino acids. The germline gives CDR1 MNHEY, CDR2 SVGEGT. V lost 2 bases and J 4 bases, leaving 6 bases between the germline ends. For the CDR3, the DNA is TGTGCCAGCAGTTACGTGTATTACGAGCAGTACTTC. Translation gives CASSYVYYEQYF.

On this clonotype itself: Being one base from a much bigger clone, this may be a read error. V and J are TRBV3-1 and TRBJ1-1; the match to TRBD1 covers 8 bases. This CDR3 contains 15 residues. In germline, CDR1 is LGHDT, CDR2 YNNKEL (reference sequence). Trimming took 7 bases from V and 3 from J; bases not matched to a gene: 10. This CDR3 reads CASKKPGGMDTEAFF. The CDR3 DNA follows: TGTGCCAGCAAAAAGCCAGGGGGCATGGACACTGAAGCTTTCTTT.

This clonotype came up many times. The V gene is TRBV6-1, the J gene TRBJ2-1; TRBD2 matches 8 bases. V shed 1 base, J shed 7 bases, and the junction held 9 bases outside the gene matches. The CDR3 spans 16 residues. The germline gives CDR1 MNHNS, CDR2 SASEGT. The CDR3 sequence is CASSEEVAGLRNEQFF. In nucleotides, the CDR3 is TGTGCCAGCAGTGAAGAGGTAGCGGGATTAAGGAATGAGCAGTTCTTC.

This clonotype occurred many times. The chain is built from TRBV10-3 and TRBJ2-3; D is undetermined. This CDR3 has 15 amino acids. The V end lost 0 bases, the J end lost 5 bases, and 12 bases lay between the germline ends. Germline V CDR1 and CDR2: ENHRY, SYGVKD. The CDR3 loop is CAISESQFPKDTQYF. The CDR3 DNA is TGTGCCATCAGTGAGTCACAGTTTCCGAAAGATACGCAGTATTTT.

The chain uses TRBV10-3 and TRBJ2-3, with TRBD2 matching 9 bases. CDR1 is ENHRY, CDR2 SYGVKD, per germline. Trimming cost V 3 bases and J 5 bases; bases outside gene matches: 6. There are 15 residues in the CDR3. As DNA, the CDR3 is TGTGCCATCAGTGACCCGGGACTAGCTAGAGATACGCAGTATTTT. Translated, it gives CAISDPGLARDTQYF.

This clonotype was seen repeatedly, ten times or more. The genes are TRBV20-1 and TRBJ2-7; TRBD1 matches at 7 bases. Germline CDR1 reads DFQATT; CDR2 reads SNEGSKA (reference sequence). The CDR3 loop spans 12 amino acids. J was trimmed by 5 bases and V by 3 bases; bases with no gene match: 4. CDR3 in DNA: TGCAGTGCTAGTAGCCAGGGGGACGAGCAGTACTTC. Its protein is CSASSQGDEQYF.

Worth noting for this clonotype: The junction and the germline gene differ at one end; a read error may be behind it. The chain employs TRBV5-1 and TRBJ2-7, with TRBD1 as a possible D gene (6 bases). This CDR3 comprises 15 residues. Germline values: CDR1 SGHRS, CDR2 YFSETQ. The CDR3 region is CTSRFRDNGVYERYF. The DNA for the CDR3 is TGCACCAGCAGATTCCGGGACAACGGTGTCTACGAGCGGTACTTC.

This sequence joins TRBV10-3 and TRBJ1-1, with 8 bases fitting TRBD1. V shed 6 bases, J shed 3 bases, and the junction held 6 bases outside the gene matches. The CDR3 consists of 14 residues. The V gene's germline CDR1 is ENHRY and CDR2 SYGVKD. CDR3 DNA sequence: TGTGCCATCAGAATCCAGGGGGCCGACACTGAAGCTTTCTTT. As protein: CAIRIQGADTEAFF.